Below, 4 T cell receptor beta chains from the same sample are listed, as sequenced in a study of T-cell reconstitution after alpha-beta-depleted transplantation in children. The TCRbeta library was prepared with unique molecular identifiers. TCRdb independently ran MiXCR on the PCR reads; one entry per CDR3 protein. Of roughly 400,000 distinct CDR3 sequences detected, about 20% appear once; the ten largest clones hold 3.5% to 4%. The sequencing here drew on PBMCs from the stem cell graft donor, taken from the stem cell graft. These receptors were obtained from a human donor who donated a stem cell graft to a child with acute myeloid leukemia.

In nucleotides, the CDR3 is TGCGCCAGCAGCCCAAGCAAGGGGGGACTAGCGGGAGTGAACGAGCAGTACTTC. Residues: CASSPSKGGLAGVNEQYF. This chain joins TRBV4-3 and TRBJ2-7, with 14 positions matching TRBD2. V lost 4 bases and J lost 5; bases outside the gene matches: 13. The germline V gene encodes CDR1 LGHNA and CDR2 YSLEER. The CDR3 has 18 residues.

This clonotype was seen a handful of times. V is TRBV29-1 and J is TRBJ2-1; 7 bases are shared with TRBD2. The CDR3 length is 16 residues. Germline values: CDR1 SQVTM, CDR2 ANQGSEA. With 4 bases clipped from V and 1 base from J, the junction kept 10 bases outside the gene matches. CDR3 sequence (DNA): TGCAGCGTTGTGGGGGACTATCGGATATCCTACAATGAGCAGTTCTTC. Amino acids: CSVVGDYRISYNEQFF.

This clonotype has only a few counts. This chain connects TRBV12-3 or TRBV12-4 to TRBJ2-7; D is undetermined. Between the trimmed V and J ends, which lost 8 bases and 6 bases, there was a span of 14 bases. The CDR3 is 12 residues long. In nucleotides, the CDR3 is TGTGCCAGCCAACGCACGGGCGGCGAGCAGTACTTC. This encodes CASQRTGGEQYF.

This clonotype showed up many times. V and J are TRBV25-1 and TRBJ2-7; 7 bases line up with TRBD1. Unmatched junction bases numbered 11, after V lost 6 bases and J lost 3 bases. CDR1 and CDR2 (germline): MGHDK, SYGVNS. The CDR3 extends over 15 amino acids. DNA for the CDR3: TGTGCCAGCAGCTCAACACAGGGGCCGATCTACGAGCAGTACTTC. Translation: CASSSTQGPIYEQYF.